One TCR beta chain is described in this entry. The record originates from a study of blood T cell repertoires in COVID-19. Background on the study: T cells, B-cell-depleted T cells, or PBMCs provided the cDNA or gDNA that served as material.

Authors' data handling: Amplification of reference gene primers was used by the study to estimate nucleated cell counts. Some clones are missing from TCRdb's copy, which holds only in-frame ones; the method was immunoSEQ multiplex PCR. That table is the source of V, J and clone size, and D and trimming were worked out from the DNA. The data hold approximately 68,000 clones, with approximately 87% observed a single time. This receptor was identified in a man over 45 with active COVID-19. Sequenced: peripheral blood.

CDR3 residues: CASSLSTGGSSNYGYTF. CDR3 DNA: TGTGCCAGCAGTTTATCTACAGGGGGTTCTTCTAACTATGGCTACACCTTC. The chain uses TRBV27 and TRBJ1-2; 8 positions agree with TRBD1. The CDR3 has 17 residues. CDR1 and CDR2 from the germline V gene are MNHEY and SMNVEV (reference sequence). The J segment lost 0 bases and the V segment lost 0 bases, leaving 6 bases of the junction unmatched.